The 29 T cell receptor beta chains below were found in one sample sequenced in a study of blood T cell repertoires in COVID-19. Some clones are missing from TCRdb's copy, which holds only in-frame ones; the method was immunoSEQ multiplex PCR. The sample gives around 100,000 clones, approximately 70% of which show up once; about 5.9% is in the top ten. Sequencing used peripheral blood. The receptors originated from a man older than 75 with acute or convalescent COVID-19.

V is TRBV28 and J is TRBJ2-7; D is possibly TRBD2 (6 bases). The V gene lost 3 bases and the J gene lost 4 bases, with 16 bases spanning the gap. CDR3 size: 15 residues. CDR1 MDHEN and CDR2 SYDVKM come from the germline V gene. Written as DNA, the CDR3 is TGTGCCAGCAGTTTTGCGGGGAGTTGGGGTTACGAGCAGTACTTC. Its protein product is CASSFAGSWGYEQYF.

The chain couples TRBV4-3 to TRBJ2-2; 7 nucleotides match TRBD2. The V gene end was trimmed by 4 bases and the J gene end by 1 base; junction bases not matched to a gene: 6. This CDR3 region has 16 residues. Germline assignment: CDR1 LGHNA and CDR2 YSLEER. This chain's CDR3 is CASSRSGGRNTGELFF. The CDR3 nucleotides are TGCGCCAGCAGCCGCTCGGGCGGGAGGAACACCGGGGAGCTGTTTTTT.

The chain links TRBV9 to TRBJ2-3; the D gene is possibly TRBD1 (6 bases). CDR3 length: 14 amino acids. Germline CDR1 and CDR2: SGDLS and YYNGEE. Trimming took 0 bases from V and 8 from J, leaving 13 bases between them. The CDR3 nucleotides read TGTGCCAGCAGCGTAGCAACACAGGGACCTACGCAGTATTTT. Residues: CASSVATQGPTQYF.

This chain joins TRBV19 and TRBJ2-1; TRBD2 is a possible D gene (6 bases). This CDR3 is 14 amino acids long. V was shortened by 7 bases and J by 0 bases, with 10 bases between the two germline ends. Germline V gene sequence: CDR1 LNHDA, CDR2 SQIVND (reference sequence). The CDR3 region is CASTGGASYNEQFF. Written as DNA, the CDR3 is TGTGCCAGTACCGGGGGAGCCTCCTACAATGAGCAGTTCTTC.

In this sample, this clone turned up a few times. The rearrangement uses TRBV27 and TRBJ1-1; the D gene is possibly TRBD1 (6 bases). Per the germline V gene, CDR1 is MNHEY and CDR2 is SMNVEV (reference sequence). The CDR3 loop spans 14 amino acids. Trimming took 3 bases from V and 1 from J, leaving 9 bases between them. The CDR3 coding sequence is TGTGCCAGCAGTTTCAGGGGACAGAACACTGAAGCTTTCTTT. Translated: CASSFRGQNTEAFF.

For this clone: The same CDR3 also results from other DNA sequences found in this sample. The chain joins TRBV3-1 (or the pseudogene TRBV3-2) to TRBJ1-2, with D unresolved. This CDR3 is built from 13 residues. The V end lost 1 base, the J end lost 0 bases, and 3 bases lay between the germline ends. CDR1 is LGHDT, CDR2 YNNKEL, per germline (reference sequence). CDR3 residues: CASSQVSNYGYTF. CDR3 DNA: TGTGCCAGCAGCCAAGTCTCTAACTATGGCTACACCTTC.

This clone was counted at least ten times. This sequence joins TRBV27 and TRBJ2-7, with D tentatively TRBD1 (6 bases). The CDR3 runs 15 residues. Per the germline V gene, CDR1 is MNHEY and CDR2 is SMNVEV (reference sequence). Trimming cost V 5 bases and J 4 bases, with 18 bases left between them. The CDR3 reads CASSPAGTSRYEQYF. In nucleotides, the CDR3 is TGTGCCAGCAGTCCCGCCGGGACATCACGGTACGAGCAGTACTTC.

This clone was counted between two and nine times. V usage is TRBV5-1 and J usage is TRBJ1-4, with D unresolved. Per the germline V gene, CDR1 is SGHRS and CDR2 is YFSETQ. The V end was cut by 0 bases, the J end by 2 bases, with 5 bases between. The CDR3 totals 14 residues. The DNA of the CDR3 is TGCGCCAGCAGCTTGGGAGGCACTAATGAAAAACTGTTTTTT. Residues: CASSLGGTNEKLFF.

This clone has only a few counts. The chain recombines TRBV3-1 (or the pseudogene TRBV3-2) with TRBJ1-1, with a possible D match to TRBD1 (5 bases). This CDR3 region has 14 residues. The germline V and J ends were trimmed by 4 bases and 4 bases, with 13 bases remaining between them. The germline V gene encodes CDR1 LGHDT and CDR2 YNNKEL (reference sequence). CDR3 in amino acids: CASSPSRRGTEAFF. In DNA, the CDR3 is TGTGCCAGCAGCCCCTCCAGGAGGGGCACTGAAGCTTTCTTT.

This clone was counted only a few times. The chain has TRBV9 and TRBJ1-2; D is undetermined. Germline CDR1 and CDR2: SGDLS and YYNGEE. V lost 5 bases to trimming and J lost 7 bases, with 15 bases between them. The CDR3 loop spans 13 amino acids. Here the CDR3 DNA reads TGTGCCAGCAGAAACGCCGGGTACCCTGGCTACACCTTC. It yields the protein CASRNAGYPGYTF.

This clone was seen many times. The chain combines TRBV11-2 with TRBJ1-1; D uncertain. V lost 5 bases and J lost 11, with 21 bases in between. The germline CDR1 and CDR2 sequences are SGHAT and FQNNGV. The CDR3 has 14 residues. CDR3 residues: CASSPRAGLQAAFF. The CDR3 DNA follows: TGTGCCAGCAGCCCACGTGCGGGTCTGCAAGCGGCTTTCTTT.

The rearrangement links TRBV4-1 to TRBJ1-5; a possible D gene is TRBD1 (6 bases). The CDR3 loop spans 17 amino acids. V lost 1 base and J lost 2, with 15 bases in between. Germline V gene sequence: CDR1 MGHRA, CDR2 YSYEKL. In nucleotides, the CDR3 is TGCGCCAGCAGCCAAGCCCGAGGGGGACGTGGCAATCAGCCCCAGCATTTT. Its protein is CASSQARGGRGNQPQHF.

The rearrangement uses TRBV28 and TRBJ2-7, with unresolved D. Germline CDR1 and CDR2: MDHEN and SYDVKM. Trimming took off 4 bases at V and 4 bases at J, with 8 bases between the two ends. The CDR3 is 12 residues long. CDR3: CASSSWRYEQYF. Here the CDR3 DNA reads TGTGCCAGCAGTTCCTGGCGGTACGAGCAGTACTTC. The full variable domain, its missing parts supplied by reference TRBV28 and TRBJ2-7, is DVKVTQSSRYLVKRTGEKVFLECVQDMDHENMFWYRQDPGLGLRLIYFSYDVKMKEKGDIPEGYSVSREKKERFSLILESASTNQTSMYLCASSSWRYEQYFGPGTRLTVT.

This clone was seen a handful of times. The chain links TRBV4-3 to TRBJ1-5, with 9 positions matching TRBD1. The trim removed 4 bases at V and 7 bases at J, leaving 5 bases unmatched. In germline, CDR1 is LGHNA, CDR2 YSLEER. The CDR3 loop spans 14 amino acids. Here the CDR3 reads CASSPRTGEQPQHF. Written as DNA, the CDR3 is TGCGCCAGCAGCCCGCGGACAGGGGAGCAGCCCCAGCATTTT.

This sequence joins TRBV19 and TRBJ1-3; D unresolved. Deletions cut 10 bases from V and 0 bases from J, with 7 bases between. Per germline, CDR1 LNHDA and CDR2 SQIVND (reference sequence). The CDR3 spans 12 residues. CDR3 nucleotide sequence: TGTGCCACCGCGAGCTCTGGAAACACCATATATTTT. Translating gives CATASSGNTIYF. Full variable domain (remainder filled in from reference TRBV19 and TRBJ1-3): DGGITQSPKYLFRKEGQNVTLSCEQNLNHDAMYWYRQDPGQGLRLIYYSQIVNDFQKGDIAEGYSVSREKKESFPLTVTSAQKNPTAFYLCATASSGNTIYFGEGSWLTVV.

The CDR3 DNA follows: TGTGCCAGCAGCGCCGGTTCAGCAGCGGGATACTCCTACAATGAGCAGTTCTTC. Its protein is CASSAGSAAGYSYNEQFF. The V gene is TRBV9, the J gene TRBJ2-1; 7 nucleotides match TRBD2. The CDR3 is 18 residues long. Germline loops: CDR1 SGDLS, CDR2 YYNGEE. The junction had 12 bases not matched to a gene; V was cut back by 3 bases and J by 0 bases. The full variable domain, completed using reference TRBV9 and TRBJ2-1, is DSGVTQTPKHLITATGQRVTLRCSPRSGDLSVYWYQQSLDQGLQFLIQYYNGEERAKGNILERFSAQQFPDLHSELNLSSLELGDSALYFCASSAGSAAGYSYNEQFFGPGTRLTVL.

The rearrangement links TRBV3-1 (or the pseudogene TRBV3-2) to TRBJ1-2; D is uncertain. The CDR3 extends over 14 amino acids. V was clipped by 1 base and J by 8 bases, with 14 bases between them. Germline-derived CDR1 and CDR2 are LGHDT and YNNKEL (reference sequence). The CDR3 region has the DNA TGTGCCAGCAGCCAAGCCTTGTCGACGGGGGGCTACACCTTC. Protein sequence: CASSQALSTGGYTF.

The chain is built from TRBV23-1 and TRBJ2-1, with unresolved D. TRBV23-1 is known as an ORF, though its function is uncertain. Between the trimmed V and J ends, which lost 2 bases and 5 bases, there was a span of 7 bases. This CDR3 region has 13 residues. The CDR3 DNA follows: TGCGCCAGCAGTCAACGCCACAACAATGAGCAGTTCTTC. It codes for CASSQRHNNEQFF.

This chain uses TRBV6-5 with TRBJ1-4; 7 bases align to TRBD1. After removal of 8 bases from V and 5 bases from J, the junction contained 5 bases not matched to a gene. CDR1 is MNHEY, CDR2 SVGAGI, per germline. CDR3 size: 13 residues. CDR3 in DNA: TGTGCCAGCGGGGGACAGTTAAATGAAAAACTGTTTTTT. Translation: CASGGQLNEKLFF.

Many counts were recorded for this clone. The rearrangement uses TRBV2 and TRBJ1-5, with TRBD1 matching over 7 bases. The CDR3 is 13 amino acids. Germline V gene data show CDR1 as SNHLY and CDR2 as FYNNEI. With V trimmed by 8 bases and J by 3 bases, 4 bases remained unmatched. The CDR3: CASATGINQPQHF. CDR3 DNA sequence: TGTGCCAGCGCGACAGGGATCAATCAGCCCCAGCATTTT.

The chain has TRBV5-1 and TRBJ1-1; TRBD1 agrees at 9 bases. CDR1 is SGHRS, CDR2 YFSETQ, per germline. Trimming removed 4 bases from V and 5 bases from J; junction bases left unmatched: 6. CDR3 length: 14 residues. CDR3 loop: CASSQTGGRTEAFF. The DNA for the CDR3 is TGCGCCAGCAGCCAAACAGGGGGCAGGACTGAAGCTTTCTTT.

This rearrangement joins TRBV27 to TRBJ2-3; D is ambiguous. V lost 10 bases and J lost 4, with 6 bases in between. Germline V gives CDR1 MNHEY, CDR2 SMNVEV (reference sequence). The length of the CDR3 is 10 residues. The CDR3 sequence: CATTADTQYF. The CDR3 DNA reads TGTGCCACCACGGCAGATACGCAGTATTTT.

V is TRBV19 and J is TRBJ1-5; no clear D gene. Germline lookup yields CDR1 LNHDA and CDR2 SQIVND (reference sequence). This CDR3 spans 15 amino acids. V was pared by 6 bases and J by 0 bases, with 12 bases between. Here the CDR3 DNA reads TGTGCCAGTAGCCTTCTCGGGTCTAGCAATCAGCCCCAGCATTTT. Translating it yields CASSLLGSSNQPQHF.

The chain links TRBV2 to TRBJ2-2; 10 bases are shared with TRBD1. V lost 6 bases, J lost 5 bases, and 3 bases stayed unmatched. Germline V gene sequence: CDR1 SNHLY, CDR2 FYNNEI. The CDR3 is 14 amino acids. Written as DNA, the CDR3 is TGTGCCAGCAGGGGGACAGGGGTAACCGGGGAGCTGTTTTTT. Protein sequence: CASRGTGVTGELFF.

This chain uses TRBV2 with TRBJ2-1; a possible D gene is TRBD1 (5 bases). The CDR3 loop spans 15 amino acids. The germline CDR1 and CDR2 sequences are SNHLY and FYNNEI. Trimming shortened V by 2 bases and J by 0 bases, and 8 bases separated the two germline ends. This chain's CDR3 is CASSELGASYNEQFF. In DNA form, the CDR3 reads TGTGCCAGCAGTGAATTAGGGGCCTCCTACAATGAGCAGTTCTTC.

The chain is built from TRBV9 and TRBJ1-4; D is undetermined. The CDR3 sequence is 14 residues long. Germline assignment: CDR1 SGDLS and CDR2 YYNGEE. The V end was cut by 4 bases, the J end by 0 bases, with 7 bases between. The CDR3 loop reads CASSTHATNEKLFF. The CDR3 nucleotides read TGTGCCAGCAGCACACACGCAACTAATGAAAAACTGTTTTTT.

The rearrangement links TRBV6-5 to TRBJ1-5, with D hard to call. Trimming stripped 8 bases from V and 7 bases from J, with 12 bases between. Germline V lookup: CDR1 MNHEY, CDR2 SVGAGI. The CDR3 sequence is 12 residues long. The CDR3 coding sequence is TGTGCCAGCGGGCGGGGAGGACAGCCCCAGCATTTT. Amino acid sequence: CASGRGGQPQHF.

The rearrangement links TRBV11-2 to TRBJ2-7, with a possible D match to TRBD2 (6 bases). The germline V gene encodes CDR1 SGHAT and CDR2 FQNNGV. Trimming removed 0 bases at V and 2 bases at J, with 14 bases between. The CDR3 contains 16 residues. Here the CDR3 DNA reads TGTGCCAGCAGCTTAGATTGGCCTAGCGTGGCCTACGAGCAGTACTTC. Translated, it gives CASSLDWPSVAYEQYF.

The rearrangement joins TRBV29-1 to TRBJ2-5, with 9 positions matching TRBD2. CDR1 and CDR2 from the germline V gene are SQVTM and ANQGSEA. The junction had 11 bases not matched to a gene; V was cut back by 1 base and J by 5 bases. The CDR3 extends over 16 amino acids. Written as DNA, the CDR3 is TGCAGCGTTGAAGGCCAGACTAGCGGACCTGGGGAGACCCAGTACTTC. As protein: CSVEGQTSGPGETQYF. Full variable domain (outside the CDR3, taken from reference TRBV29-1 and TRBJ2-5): SAVISQKPSRDICQRGTSLTIQCQVDSQVTMMFWYRQQPGQSLTLIATANQGSEATYESGFVIDKFPISRPNLTFSTLTVSNMSPEDSSIYLCSVEGQTSGPGETQYFGPGTRLLVL.